This paragraph covers one TCR beta chain sequence. No antigen is known for it. The entry originates in a study of cytomegalovirus exposure and HLA in healthy donors. Study overall: The 120 validation repertoires, a later analysis reported, used the same platform as the 666 repertoires from the first cohort.

Study-level points and caveats: Cytomegalovirus association was listed for about 160 TCR beta chains. Generally TCR sequences proved uncommon, though certain public TCRs appeared in numerous donors.

TCRdb's table, derived via immunoSEQ multiplex PCR, lists solely in-frame clones and lacks some. The sample contains fewer than 120,000 clones, around 90% of which appear only once. Sample: PBMCs. This clonotype was sampled from a woman aged 18 to 35 in good health and CMV-seronegative.

The CDR3 DNA reads TGTGCCAGCAGTGACGCCACAGGGAGCTCCTATAATTCACCCCTCCACTTT. Protein sequence: CASSDATGSSYNSPLHF. The rearrangement links TRBV27 to TRBJ1-6; tentative D call: TRBD1 (6 bases). This CDR3 is built from 17 residues. CDR1 and CDR2 from the germline V gene are MNHEY and SMNVEV (reference sequence). Trimming removed 5 bases at V and 0 bases at J, with 14 bases between.